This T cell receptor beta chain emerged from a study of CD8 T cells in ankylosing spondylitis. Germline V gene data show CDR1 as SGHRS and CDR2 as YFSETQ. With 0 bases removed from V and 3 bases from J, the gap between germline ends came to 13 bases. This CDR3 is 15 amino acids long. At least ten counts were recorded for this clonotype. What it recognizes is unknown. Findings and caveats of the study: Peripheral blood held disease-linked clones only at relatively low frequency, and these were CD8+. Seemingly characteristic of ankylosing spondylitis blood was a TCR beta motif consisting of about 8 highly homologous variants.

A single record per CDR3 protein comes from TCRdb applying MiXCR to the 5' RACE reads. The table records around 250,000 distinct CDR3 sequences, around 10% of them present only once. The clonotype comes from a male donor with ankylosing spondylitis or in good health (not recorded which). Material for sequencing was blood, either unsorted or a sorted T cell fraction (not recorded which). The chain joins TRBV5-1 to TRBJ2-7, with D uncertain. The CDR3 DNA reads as TGCGCCAGCAGCTTGGTACCGGCGAAGGACTACGAGCAGTACTTC. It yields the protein CASSLVPAKDYEQYF.